The 21 T cell receptor beta chains listed next were all sequenced from one sample in a study of blood T cell repertoires in COVID-19 (dated by TCRdb to about 2020). Libraries were made using the immunoSEQ multiplex PCR assay. The immuneACCESS repertoire file appears here via TCRdb, limited to in-frame rearrangements. These files lack a portion of the clones; in checked studies, under half of the deficit traces to unresolved V genes, and the cause of the others is not known. This sample has under 250,000 clones in its table, and 86% of those were observed once. The ten largest make up over 5.5% of the sample. The sample consisted of peripheral blood. All receptors come from a woman of 80 years or more with COVID-19, enrolled during active disease.

V usage is TRBV3-1 (or the pseudogene TRBV3-2) and J usage is TRBJ2-1; 7 bases map to TRBD2. Germline CDR1 reads LGHDT; CDR2 reads YNNKEL (reference sequence). The CDR3 totals 16 residues. The J segment lost 10 bases and the V segment lost 1 base, leaving 13 bases of the junction unmatched. The CDR3 DNA follows: TGTGCCAGCAGCCAAGTCCTCCTAGCGGCACCTAGGGAGCAGTTCTTC. This sequence encodes CASSQVLLAAPREQFF.

The chain carries TRBV20-1 and TRBJ1-2; weak D call: TRBD1 (6 bases). V was shortened by 3 bases and J by 12 bases, with 14 bases between the two germline ends. The CDR3 is 11 amino acids. Germline CDR1 DFQATT, CDR2 SNEGSKA (reference sequence). DNA of the CDR3: TGCAGTGCTAGTCCTACAGGGAAACACACCTTC. This translates into CSASPTGKHTF.

The chain combines TRBV28 with TRBJ2-1, with D perhaps matching TRBD2 (6 bases). V dropped 6 bases and J dropped 1 base, with 19 bases sitting between them. The CDR3 contains 17 residues. In germline, CDR1 is MDHEN, CDR2 SYDVKM. The CDR3 spells CASRPGLFSISYNEQFF. The CDR3 DNA reads as TGTGCCAGCAGGCCGGGACTTTTCTCAATTTCCTACAATGAGCAGTTCTTC.

The chain carries TRBV19 and TRBJ2-3; TRBD2 agrees at 7 bases. Trimming removed 6 bases from V and 4 bases from J; junction bases left unmatched: 10. The CDR3 is made up of 15 amino acids. Germline lookup yields CDR1 LNHDA and CDR2 SQIVND (reference sequence). The CDR3 DNA reads TGTGCCAGTAGACAACTAGCGTTGGAAGCAGATACGCAGTATTTT. This encodes CASRQLALEADTQYF.

For the CDR3, the DNA is TGTGCCAGCAGCTTAGGGGATCAGGGCTCCTACGAGCAGTACGTC. Protein: CASSLGDQGSYEQYV. The rearrangement uses TRBV7-8 and TRBJ2-7; a possible D gene is TRBD1 (5 bases). Trimming left V 1 base short and J 0 bases short, with 10 bases between. The CDR3 runs to 15 residues. Germline V gene data show CDR1 as SGHVS and CDR2 as FQNEAQ.

The chain recombines TRBV7-9 with TRBJ1-1; tentative D call: TRBD1 (5 bases). Germline CDR1 SEHNR, CDR2 FQNEAQ (reference sequence). The CDR3 covers 12 residues. Trimming shortened V by 3 bases and J by 7 bases, and 9 bases separated the two germline ends. For the CDR3, the DNA is TGTGCCAGCAGCTTGACAGCCGATGAAGCTTTCTTT. Its translation is CASSLTADEAFF.

The chain is built from TRBV5-1 and TRBJ1-6, with D possibly matching TRBD1 (6 bases). The CDR3 is 14 residues long. V gave up 3 bases and J gave up 5 bases, with 9 bases separating them. Germline V gene data show CDR1 as SGHRS and CDR2 as YFSETQ. Written as DNA, the CDR3 is TGCGCCAGCAGCTGGGACACCAATAATTCACCCCTCCACTTT. As protein: CASSWDTNNSPLHF.

The genes are TRBV24-1 and TRBJ1-6; perhaps TRBD1 as D (6 bases). The germline V and J ends were trimmed by 5 bases and 7 bases, with 11 bases remaining between them. This CDR3 has 14 residues. Germline lookup yields CDR1 KGHDR and CDR2 SFDVKD. The CDR3 protein is CATSAGVENSPLHF. The CDR3 coding sequence is TGTGCCACCAGTGCAGGGGTGGAAAATTCACCCCTCCACTTT.

The chain recombines TRBV4-2 with TRBJ2-5; TRBD2 matches at 11 bases. V gave up 0 bases and J gave up 5 bases; unmatched junction bases: 11. This CDR3 has 18 amino acids. Germline CDR1 LGHNA, CDR2 YNFKEQ. Written as DNA, the CDR3 is TGTGCCAGCAGCCAAGATATCCCCCTAGCGGGGGGCTGGGAGACCCAGTACTTC. Amino acids: CASSQDIPLAGGWETQYF.

The chain links TRBV29-1 to TRBJ1-2, with 8 bases that match TRBD1. V was pared by 6 bases and J by 6 bases, with 6 bases of the junction left unmatched. The length of the CDR3 is 12 residues. The germline V gene has CDR1 SQVTM and CDR2 ANQGSEA. Here the CDR3 DNA reads TGCAGCGTCGTAGGGACAGGAGATGGCTACACCTTC. Its protein product is CSVVGTGDGYTF.

The chain recombines TRBV6-5 with TRBJ1-3, with D perhaps TRBD1 (5 bases). The germline gives CDR1 MNHEY, CDR2 SVGAGI. The V gene lost 7 bases and the J gene lost 1 base, with 14 bases spanning the gap. The CDR3 covers 15 residues. For the CDR3, the DNA is TGTGCCAGCACACGGTCTAAGGGGTCTGGAAACACCATATATTTT. Encoded protein: CASTRSKGSGNTIYF.

The chain links TRBV7-9 to TRBJ2-1, with 9 bases matching TRBD1. With 5 bases clipped from V and 3 bases from J, the junction kept 8 bases outside the gene matches. This CDR3 spans 16 amino acids. Germline CDR1 SEHNR, CDR2 FQNEAQ (reference sequence). The CDR3 protein is CASSPRPGQGYNEQFF. CDR3 DNA sequence: TGTGCCAGCAGCCCTAGACCGGGACAGGGCTACAATGAGCAGTTCTTC.

The chain uses TRBV6-5 and TRBJ2-7; 8 nucleotides match TRBD2. Germline CDR1 and CDR2: MNHEY and SVGAGI. Trimming took 6 bases from V and 3 from J; bases not matched to a gene: 1. CDR3 length: 12 amino acids. CDR3 sequence: CASRRGDYEQYF. In nucleotides, the CDR3 is TGTGCCAGCAGGCGGGGGGACTACGAGCAGTACTTC.

This rearrangement joins TRBV19 to TRBJ1-5, with D possibly matching TRBD1 (6 bases). CDR1 LNHDA and CDR2 SQIVND come from the germline V gene (reference sequence). V gave up 7 bases and J gave up 6 bases, with 13 bases separating them. This CDR3 spans 13 amino acids. As DNA, the CDR3 is TGTGCCAGTATTGGACAGACGGGTCAGCCCCAGCATTTT. Residues: CASIGQTGQPQHF.

The chain is built from TRBV28 and TRBJ1-1, with TRBD1 matching over 7 bases. The germline CDR1 and CDR2 sequences are MDHEN and SYDVKM. Trimming at V came to 6 bases and at J to 5 bases, leaving 15 bases not matched to a gene. This CDR3 has 16 amino acids. The CDR3 region has the DNA TGTGCCAGCAGGCCGCCGCGACAGGGCTGGGGAACTGAAGCTTTCTTT. It translates to CASRPPRQGWGTEAFF.

This chain uses TRBV30 with TRBJ1-6; 7 positions match TRBD1. The germline V gene has CDR1 GTSNPN and CDR2 SVGIG (reference sequence). The CDR3 is 13 amino acids. Losses at the gene ends were 5 bases for V and 5 bases for J; bases not matched to a gene: 3. CDR3 in amino acids: CAWAGGHNSPLHF. The CDR3 nucleotides are TGTGCCTGGGCAGGGGGGCATAATTCACCCCTCCACTTT. Combining the CDR3 with reference TRBV30 and TRBJ1-6 gives the whole variable domain SQTIHQWPATLVQPVGSPLSLECTVEGTSNPNLYWYRQAAGRGLQLLFYSVGIGQISSEVPQNLSASRPQDRQFILSSKKLLLSDSGFYLCAWAGGHNSPLHFGNGTRLTVT.

V usage is TRBV18 and J usage is TRBJ1-2; D remains unclear. Germline V gene sequence: CDR1 KGHSH, CDR2 LQKENI. CDR3 size: 15 residues. V was pared by 3 bases and J by 2 bases, with 13 bases between. CDR3 nucleotide sequence: TGTGCCAGCTCACCGTTTGGGGAGTCAAACTATGGCTACACCTTC. It encodes CASSPFGESNYGYTF. Supplemented by reference TRBV18 and TRBJ1-2, the full variable domain reads NAGVMQNPRHLVRRRGQEARLRCSPMKGHSHVYWYRQLPEEGLKFMVYLQKENIIDESGMPKERFSAEFPKEGPSILRIQQVVRGDSAAYFCASSPFGESNYGYTFGSGTRLTVV.

This chain links TRBV9 with TRBJ2-1; 13 bases are a match to TRBD2. Per the germline V gene, CDR1 is SGDLS and CDR2 is YYNGEE. The junction had 14 bases not matched to a gene; V was cut back by 7 bases and J by 13 bases. The CDR3 consists of 15 residues. CDR3 protein: CASGPGTSGAHTQFF. The CDR3 DNA follows: TGTGCCAGCGGACCCGGGACTAGCGGGGCCCACACACAGTTCTTC.

This clone showed up just a few times. The CDR3 DNA sequence: TGCGCCAGCAGCTTGGGGGCAGGGATGGGTTCACCCCTCCACTTT. It codes for CASSLGAGMGSPLHF. V usage is TRBV5-1 and J usage is TRBJ1-6; weak D call: TRBD1 (5 bases). V lost 0 bases and J lost 9, with 13 bases in between. The CDR3 extends over 15 amino acids. Per germline, CDR1 SGHRS and CDR2 YFSETQ.

This clone was recorded only once. The chain carries TRBV2 and TRBJ1-2; 10 nucleotides line up with TRBD1. CDR1 and CDR2 (germline): SNHLY, FYNNEI. This CDR3 contains 14 residues. V was pared by 10 bases and J by 3 bases, with 8 bases of the junction left unmatched. CDR3 loop: CATSRQGADYGYTF. CDR3 DNA sequence: TGTGCCACCTCGAGACAGGGGGCGGACTATGGCTACACCTTC.

This clone was found once. The chain joins TRBV27 to TRBJ1-2; D is unresolved. Germline V gene lookup returns CDR1 MNHEY and CDR2 SMNVEV (reference sequence). Trimming took off 5 bases at V and 1 base at J, with 17 bases between the two ends. This CDR3 comprises 16 residues. This CDR3 reads CASSPGWSSGNYGYTF. The CDR3 bases are TGTGCCAGCAGTCCGGGTTGGAGTAGCGGTAACTATGGCTACACCTTC.